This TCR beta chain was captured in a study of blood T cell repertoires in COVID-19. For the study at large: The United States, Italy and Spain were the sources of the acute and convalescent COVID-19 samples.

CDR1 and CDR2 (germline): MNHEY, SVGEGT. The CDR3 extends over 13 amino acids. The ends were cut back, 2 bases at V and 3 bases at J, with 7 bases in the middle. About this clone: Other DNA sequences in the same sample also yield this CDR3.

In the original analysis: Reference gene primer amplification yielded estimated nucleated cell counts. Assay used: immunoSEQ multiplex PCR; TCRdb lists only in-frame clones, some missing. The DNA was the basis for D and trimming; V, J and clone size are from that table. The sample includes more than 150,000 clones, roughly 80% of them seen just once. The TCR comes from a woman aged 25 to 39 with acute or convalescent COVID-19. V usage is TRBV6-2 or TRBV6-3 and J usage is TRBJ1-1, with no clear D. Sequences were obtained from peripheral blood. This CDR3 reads CASSYEGYTEAFF. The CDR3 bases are TGTGCCAGCAGTTACGAGGGTTACACTGAAGCTTTCTTT.